This T cell receptor beta chain was profiled in a study of cytomegalovirus exposure and HLA in healthy donors. Measured with immunoSEQ multiplex PCR; TCRdb has only the in-frame clones, and not every one. The data show roughly 150,000 clones, with roughly 84% seen just once and around 9.6% held by the top ten. V was trimmed by 4 bases and J by 7 bases, leaving 29 bases between them. Germline CDR1 reads SGHNT; CDR2 reads YYREEE (reference sequence). This CDR3 has 18 residues. The source material was PBMCs. The chain recombines TRBV5-4 with TRBJ1-1; D unresolved. The receptor was derived from a young man in good health and CMV-seropositive. The DNA for the CDR3 is TGTGCCAGCAGCACCCCTGGGTTGTTGTTCAGTGAGACTAGTGAAGCTTTCTTT. It codes for CASSTPGLLFSETSEAFF.